This T cell receptor (beta chain) was retrieved from a study of blood T cell repertoires in COVID-19. Study-wide background: T cells, B-cell-depleted T cells, or PBMCs provided the cDNA or gDNA that served as material.

As originally analysed: Quantification of nucleated cells was approximated via reference gene primer amplification. Produced via immunoSEQ multiplex PCR; TCRdb's table is partial and in-frame only. The DNA gave D and trimming, while V, J and clone size come from that table. The sample has approximately 100,000 clones; 91% are singletons. Germline CDR1 and CDR2: LNHDA and SQIVND (reference sequence). V lost 5 bases, J lost 2 bases, and 0 bases stayed unmatched. There are 13 residues in the CDR3. This clone was seen a handful of times. The chain uses TRBV19 and TRBJ2-5; TRBD1 matches at 9 bases. Sequenced sample: peripheral blood. The clonotype comes from a man aged 45-65 years with acute or convalescent COVID-19. This chain's CDR3 is CASSGTGQETQYF. The DNA of the CDR3 is TGTGCCAGTAGTGGGACAGGGCAAGAGACCCAGTACTTC.